The clone carrying this T cell receptor beta chain was counted only a few times. This entry comes from a study of T cells after yellow fever vaccination. CDR3 length: 16 amino acids. V was shortened by 3 bases and J by 2 bases, with 17 bases between the two germline ends. The germline gives CDR1 KGHSH, CDR2 LQKENI. TCRdb itself ran the 5' RACE reads through MiXCR, one entry per CDR3 protein. The sample gives about 350,000 distinct CDR3 sequences, around a tenth of which show up once; more than 15% is in the top ten. Specimen: PBMCs, collected on the day of the first yellow fever vaccination. V and J are TRBV18 and TRBJ2-7, with D perhaps matching TRBD2 (6 bases). The TCR originated in a young man who received the YFV17D yellow fever vaccine. CDR3 sequence: CASSPSGGPRPYEQYV. CDR3 in DNA: TGTGCCAGCTCACCTTCAGGAGGGCCCAGGCCCTACGAGCAGTACGTC.